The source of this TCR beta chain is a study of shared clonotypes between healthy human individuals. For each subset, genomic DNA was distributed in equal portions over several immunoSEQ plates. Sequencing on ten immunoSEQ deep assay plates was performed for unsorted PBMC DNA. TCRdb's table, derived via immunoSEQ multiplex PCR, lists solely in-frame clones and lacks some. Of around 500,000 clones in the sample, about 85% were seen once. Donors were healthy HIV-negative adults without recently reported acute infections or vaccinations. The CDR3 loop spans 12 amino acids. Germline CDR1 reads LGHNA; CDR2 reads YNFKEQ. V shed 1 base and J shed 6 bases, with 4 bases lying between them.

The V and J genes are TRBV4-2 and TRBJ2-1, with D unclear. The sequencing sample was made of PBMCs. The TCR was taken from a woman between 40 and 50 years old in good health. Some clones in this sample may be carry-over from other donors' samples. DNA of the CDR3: TGTGCCAGCAGCCAAGTTCTCAATGAGCAGTTCTTC. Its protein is CASSQVLNEQFF.